The present TCR beta chain was sequenced within a study of cytomegalovirus exposure and HLA in healthy donors. Study-wide context: Drawn from HLA-typed donors, roughly 87 million unique TCRs were held in an early data release.

Trimming stripped 2 bases from V and 5 bases from J, with 12 bases between. The CDR3 consists of 14 residues. Germline V gene sequence: CDR1 SGHDT, CDR2 YYEEEE. Comments on this clone: What it binds is not known.

Whole-study results and caveats: The study labeled more than 150 TCR beta chains cytomegalovirus-associated. Later examination showed HLA-associated TCR beta chains had greater clonal expansion than equally common others. According to a later analysis, donors in an Asian-associated ancestry cluster reportedly had fewer N-insertions than the approximately 670-donor mean.

PCR amplification relied on 60 Vbeta primers (plus 13 Jbeta primers). The protocol was immunoSEQ multiplex PCR, while the TCRdb copy is restricted to in-frame clones and leaves out a portion. The sample contains around 140,000 clones, roughly 80% of which appear only once. The source is a female donor in good health and CMV-seronegative. The chain combines TRBV5-6 with TRBJ2-3; perhaps TRBD2 as D (7 bases). The sample taken for sequencing was PBMCs. The DNA for the CDR3 is TGTGCCAGCAGCTTTTCGGGGGGCAGAGATACGCAGTATTTT. Amino acid sequence: CASSFSGGRDTQYF.